Below are 32 T cell receptor beta chains sequenced from a single sample in a study of cytomegalovirus exposure and HLA in healthy donors. PCR employed 60 Vbeta and 13 Jbeta primers. The protocol was immunoSEQ multiplex PCR, while the TCRdb copy is restricted to in-frame clones and leaves out a portion. The sample has about 160,000 clones, and its top ten clones hold about 2%. Material: PBMCs. The origin of the receptors is a man aged 25 to 45 in good health and CMV-seronegative.

This chain connects TRBV19 to TRBJ1-2; 9 bases agree with TRBD1. V lost 0 bases, J lost 4 bases, and 3 bases stayed unmatched. The CDR3 runs to 15 residues. Germline V lookup: CDR1 LNHDA, CDR2 SQIVND (reference sequence). DNA of the CDR3: TGTGCCAGTAGTATAGATACGGGACAGGGCTATGGCTACACCTTC. Translation: CASSIDTGQGYGYTF.

V gene TRBV28 combines with J gene TRBJ1-4; 8 bases match TRBD1. Germline trimming cut 5 bases from V and 10 bases from J; bases unmatched to any gene: 12. Germline loops: CDR1 MDHEN, CDR2 SYDVKM. This CDR3 is 15 amino acids long. The CDR3 loop is CASSPSTGASGKLFF. The CDR3, as DNA: TGTGCCAGCAGTCCCTCGACAGGGGCCTCCGGAAAACTGTTTTTT.

The chain carries TRBV11-3 and TRBJ2-5, with 8 bases matching TRBD1. The J segment lost 4 bases and the V segment lost 5 bases, leaving 3 bases of the junction unmatched. The CDR3 loop spans 13 amino acids. Germline V lookup: CDR1 SGHNT, CDR2 YENEEA. CDR3 amino acids: CASSPGTGETQYF. DNA for the CDR3: TGTGCCAGCAGCCCCGGGACAGGAGAGACCCAGTACTTC.

This chain connects TRBV7-3 to TRBJ2-3; weak D call: TRBD2 (6 bases). Looked up from germline, CDR1 is SGHTA and CDR2 is FQGTGA. V lost 5 bases and J lost 0, with 18 bases in between. This CDR3 is built from 17 residues. In DNA, the CDR3 is TGTGCCAGCAGCCCGCAGATTGGCGGGACGAGCACAGATACGCAGTATTTT. Translated: CASSPQIGGTSTDTQYF. The full variable domain, with the rest looked up from reference TRBV7-3 and TRBJ2-3, is GAGVSQTPSNKVTEKGKYVELRCDPISGHTALYWYRQSLGQGPEFLIYFQGTGAADDSGLPNDRFFAVRPEGSVSTLKIQRTERGDSAVYLCASSPQIGGTSTDTQYFGPGTRLTVL.

Concerning this clone: Other DNA sequences from this sample encode an identical CDR3 as well. This sequence joins TRBV6-1 and TRBJ2-7; no reliable D call. V lost 4 bases, J lost 1 base, and 2 bases lay in between. This CDR3 has 11 residues. CDR1 is MNHNS, CDR2 SASEGT, per germline. CDR3 bases: TGTGCCAGCAGTGCGTCCTACGAGCAGTACTTC. Protein: CASSASYEQYF.

This sequence joins TRBV4-3 and TRBJ1-2; possibly TRBD1 for D (5 bases). The germline V gene encodes CDR1 LGHNA and CDR2 YSLEER. This CDR3 is built from 15 residues. Trimming shortened V by 1 base and J by 4 bases, and 13 bases separated the two germline ends. The CDR3 here is CASSQVGVPSYGYTF. The DNA for the CDR3 is TGCGCCAGCAGCCAAGTAGGGGTCCCCTCCTATGGCTACACCTTC.

This rearrangement joins TRBV29-1 to TRBJ2-1; 8 bases map to TRBD1. Germline V gene sequence: CDR1 SQVTM, CDR2 ANQGSEA. Trimming cost V 6 bases and J 7 bases; bases outside gene matches: 11. CDR3 length: 14 residues. The CDR3 nucleotides read TGCAGCGTGGTGACAGGGGTGGGTATTAATGAGCAGTTCTTC. It translates to CSVVTGVGINEQFF.

The chain has TRBV4-1 and TRBJ1-5, with D unclear. The CDR3 is 13 residues long. V was cut by 0 bases and J by 9 bases, with 9 bases left in between. The germline V gene encodes CDR1 MGHRA and CDR2 YSYEKL. The CDR3 here is CASSQDQHWPQHF. In DNA form, the CDR3 reads TGCGCCAGCAGCCAAGACCAACATTGGCCCCAGCATTTT.

The chain links TRBV5-4 to TRBJ1-3; 7 bases line up with TRBD1. V trimming: 0 bases; J trimming: 3 bases; junction bases outside the gene matches: 6. This CDR3 is 16 amino acids long. Germline CDR1 is SGHNT and CDR2 is YYREEE (reference sequence). CDR3 residues: CASSLGTRGLGNTIYF. The DNA of the CDR3 is TGTGCCAGCAGCTTGGGAACGAGGGGGCTTGGAAACACCATATATTTT.

CDR3 in amino acids: CATLGGYGYTF. Here the CDR3 DNA reads TGTGCCACTCTGGGGGGCTATGGCTACACCTTC. J is TRBJ1-2 and V is TRBV6-6; possible D gene TRBD1, 5 bases. The CDR3 contains 11 residues. The germline CDR1 and CDR2 sequences are MNHNY and SVGAGI (reference sequence). Deletions cut 10 bases from V and 4 bases from J, with 10 bases between.

DNA of the CDR3: TGTGCCAGCAGCCCCCGACCGACAGGGAACTCTGGGGCCAACGTCCTGACTTTC. Protein product: CASSPRPTGNSGANVLTF. The chain joins TRBV11-3 to TRBJ2-6; 7 bases line up with TRBD1. Losses at the gene ends were 5 bases for V and 0 bases for J; bases not matched to a gene: 10. Germline V gene lookup returns CDR1 SGHNT and CDR2 YENEEA. The CDR3 spans 18 residues.

The chain combines TRBV18 with TRBJ1-5; possible D gene TRBD1, 5 bases. Germline V gives CDR1 KGHSH, CDR2 LQKENI. V lost 2 bases and J lost 6, with 17 bases in between. The CDR3 is 16 residues long. Here the CDR3 DNA reads TGTGCCAGCTCACCAACCGAATCAGGGTCCGGTCAGCCCCAGCATTTT. Translating it yields CASSPTESGSGQPQHF.

V is TRBV29-1 and J is TRBJ2-6; 7 bases align to TRBD2. The ends lost 7 bases at V and 0 bases at J; junction bases unmatched: 12. CDR3 length: 17 residues. CDR1 and CDR2 (germline): SQVTM, ANQGSEA. The CDR3 spells CSAGGEGSLSGANVLTF. Written as DNA, the CDR3 is TGCAGCGCCGGTGGGGAGGGATCCCTCTCTGGGGCCAACGTCCTGACTTTC.

V usage is TRBV6-5 and J usage is TRBJ2-7; the D gene is possibly TRBD1 (6 bases). Germline V gene lookup returns CDR1 MNHEY and CDR2 SVGAGI. V was cut by 6 bases and J by 5 bases, with 8 bases left in between. The CDR3 loop spans 11 amino acids. The DNA of the CDR3 is TGTGCCAGCAGCGACAGGAACGAGCAGTACTTC. This codes for CASSDRNEQYF.

This chain connects TRBV19 to TRBJ1-5, with TRBD1 as a possible D gene (5 bases). Germline V CDR1 and CDR2: LNHDA, SQIVND (reference sequence). V was pared by 3 bases and J by 6 bases, with 15 bases between. The CDR3 spans 15 residues. CDR3 amino acids: CASSISPQDGQPQHF. The CDR3 DNA follows: TGTGCCAGTAGTATCTCCCCACAGGATGGTCAGCCCCAGCATTTT.

V gene TRBV6-5 combines with J gene TRBJ2-3; a weak D match, TRBD1 (6 bases). This CDR3 comprises 14 residues. Deletions cut 8 bases from V and 0 bases from J, with 12 bases between. Germline CDR1 reads MNHEY; CDR2 reads SVGAGI. CDR3 nucleotide sequence: TGTGCCAGCCAGGAGGACAGCAGCACAGATACGCAGTATTTT. It translates to CASQEDSSTDTQYF.

V usage is TRBV4-2 and J usage is TRBJ1-1; TRBD1 is a possible D gene (5 bases). The CDR3 extends over 14 amino acids. CDR1 is LGHNA and CDR2 is YNFKEQ in the germline V gene. Trimming left V 1 base short and J 1 base short, with 7 bases between. The CDR3, as DNA: TGTGCCAGCAGCCAAGGACAGAAGAACACTGAAGCTTTCTTT. Protein sequence: CASSQGQKNTEAFF.

This chain connects TRBV30 to TRBJ1-1; 11 bases are a match to TRBD1. Per germline, CDR1 GTSNPN and CDR2 SVGIG (reference sequence). V dropped 4 bases and J dropped 6; count of bases not matched to a gene: 4. CDR3 size: 13 residues. The CDR3 is CAWTGQGVAEAFF. CDR3 nucleotides: TGTGCCTGGACGGGACAGGGGGTCGCTGAAGCTTTCTTT. Based on the CDR3 plus reference TRBV30 and TRBJ1-1, the full variable domain is SQTIHQWPATLVQPVGSPLSLECTVEGTSNPNLYWYRQAAGRGLQLLFYSVGIGQISSEVPQNLSASRPQDRQFILSSKKLLLSDSGFYLCAWTGQGVAEAFFGQGTRLTVV.

V gene TRBV5-1 combines with J gene TRBJ2-3, with D perhaps matching TRBD1 (5 bases). Germline V CDR1 and CDR2: SGHRS, YFSETQ. The length of the CDR3 is 14 residues. The V end lost 0 bases, the J end lost 4 bases, and 9 bases lay between the germline ends. As DNA, the CDR3 is TGCGCCAGCAGCTTGGCCCAGGGTGCAGATACGCAGTATTTT. Its translation is CASSLAQGADTQYF.

V gene TRBV25-1 combines with J gene TRBJ1-1; 7 bases agree with TRBD1. The CDR3 is made up of 15 amino acids. The germline gives CDR1 MGHDK, CDR2 SYGVNS. J gave up 0 bases and V 4 bases, and 5 bases lay outside the gene matches. As DNA, the CDR3 is TGTGCCAGCAGTGCGTTTACAGGGGTGAACACTGAAGCTTTCTTT. Translating gives CASSAFTGVNTEAFF.

This chain connects TRBV19 to TRBJ1-5; D is ambiguous. The CDR3 is 13 amino acids. Per germline, CDR1 LNHDA and CDR2 SQIVND (reference sequence). V was clipped by 6 bases and J by 3 bases, with 9 bases between them. The CDR3 here is CASREGLNQPQHF. CDR3 DNA sequence: TGTGCCAGTAGGGAGGGTCTCAATCAGCCCCAGCATTTT.

The chain joins TRBV7-9 to TRBJ2-1, with D unclear. Germline V lookup: CDR1 SEHNR, CDR2 FQNEAQ (reference sequence). The CDR3 is made up of 15 amino acids. V shed 1 base and J shed 8 bases, with 15 bases lying between them. Written as DNA, the CDR3 is TGTGCCAGCAGCTTAGGAGGAGAGTTGTTCGATGAGCAGTTCTTC. It specifies CASSLGGELFDEQFF.

Note on this clone: Mismatch with germline at one junction end may stem from a read error. Other DNA sequences in the same sample also yield this CDR3. The rearrangement uses TRBV18 and TRBJ2-3; 8 bases are shared with TRBD2. The CDR3 contains 17 residues. The germline gives CDR1 KGHSH, CDR2 LQKENI. The DNA of the CDR3 is TGTGCCAGCGGCATTTCGGCTAGCGGGCTTAGCACGGATACGCAGTATTTT. Encoded protein: CASGISASGLSTDTQYF.

This chain links TRBV18 with TRBJ2-4; 7 bases line up with TRBD2. V lost 3 bases, J lost 8 bases, and 10 bases stayed unmatched. The CDR3 loop spans 15 amino acids. CDR1 is KGHSH and CDR2 is LQKENI in the germline V gene. CDR3: CASSPWGGLEDIQYF. The CDR3 DNA reads TGTGCCAGCTCACCTTGGGGGGGGTTGGAGGACATTCAGTACTTC.

V and J are TRBV7-9 and TRBJ1-2, with D tentatively TRBD1 (6 bases). Germline loops: CDR1 SEHNR, CDR2 FQNEAQ (reference sequence). The CDR3 has 15 amino acids. Trimming left V 3 bases short and J 0 bases short, with 11 bases between. CDR3 DNA: TGTGCCAGCAGCTTTGGGACACCGTCTAACTATGGCTACACCTTC. Protein product: CASSFGTPSNYGYTF.

The chain uses TRBV27 and TRBJ2-1; TRBD2 agrees at 10 bases. The V gene's germline CDR1 is MNHEY and CDR2 SMNVEV (reference sequence). This CDR3 spans 16 amino acids. V trimming: 4 bases; J trimming: 1 base; junction bases outside the gene matches: 4. The CDR3 sequence is CASSWGLAISYNEQFF. In DNA, the CDR3 is TGTGCCAGCAGTTGGGGACTAGCGATATCCTACAATGAGCAGTTCTTC.

The V and J genes are TRBV28 and TRBJ1-2, with 8 positions matching TRBD1. V shed 5 bases and J 0 bases; nucleotides not matched to a gene: 17. CDR3 length equals 19 residues. The germline gives CDR1 MDHEN, CDR2 SYDVKM. CDR3 region: CASSRIKRGQGLTNYGYTF. The CDR3 coding sequence is TGTGCCAGCAGTCGAATCAAACGCGGACAGGGCTTAACTAACTATGGCTACACCTTC.

The chain joins TRBV7-9 to TRBJ2-5; 8 bases map to TRBD2. V lost 6 bases to trimming and J lost 0 bases; unmatched junction nucleotides: 6. Per germline, CDR1 SEHNR and CDR2 FQNEAQ (reference sequence). The CDR3 spans 15 residues. The CDR3 reads CASRKTSAYQETQYF. CDR3 bases: TGTGCCAGCAGGAAGACTAGCGCCTACCAAGAGACCCAGTACTTC.

The CDR3 loop reads CASGSQGAKEQYF. The CDR3 DNA is TGTGCCAGCGGCTCACAGGGGGCGAAGGAGCAGTACTTC. V usage is TRBV19 and J usage is TRBJ2-7; TRBD1 agrees at 9 bases. V lost 9 bases, J lost 7 bases, and 10 bases stayed unmatched. Looked up from germline, CDR1 is LNHDA and CDR2 is SQIVND (reference sequence). The CDR3 consists of 13 residues. Supplemented by reference TRBV19 and TRBJ2-7, the full variable domain reads DGGITQSPKYLFRKEGQNVTLSCEQNLNHDAMYWYRQDPGQGLRLIYYSQIVNDFQKGDIAEGYSVSREKKESFPLTVTSAQKNPTAFYLCASGSQGAKEQYFGPGTRLTVT.

The chain joins TRBV5-1 to TRBJ2-2; TRBD2 is a possible D gene (6 bases). The CDR3 sequence is 16 residues long. The V end lost 4 bases, the J end lost 3 bases, and 16 bases lay between the germline ends. Germline V gene lookup returns CDR1 SGHRS and CDR2 YFSETQ. The CDR3 spells CASSVRTPGDTGELFF. CDR3 DNA sequence: TGCGCCAGCAGCGTAAGGACCCCGGGGGACACCGGGGAGCTGTTTTTT.

The chain combines TRBV7-9 with TRBJ1-1, with 11 bases aligning to TRBD1. The V gene's germline CDR1 is SEHNR and CDR2 FQNEAQ (reference sequence). This CDR3 region has 15 residues. V dropped 3 bases and J dropped 2; count of bases not matched to a gene: 2. CDR3 sequence: CASSLGQGGNTEAFF. The CDR3 DNA is TGTGCCAGCAGCTTGGGACAGGGGGGAAACACTGAAGCTTTCTTT.

The V gene is TRBV5-1, the J gene TRBJ2-1; 8 positions match TRBD2. CDR1 and CDR2 from the germline V gene are SGHRS and YFSETQ. V dropped 0 bases and J dropped 8; count of bases not matched to a gene: 10. This CDR3 region has 16 residues. DNA for the CDR3: TGCGCCAGCAGCTTGGCCCCAAGCGGGAGTAGCGATGAGCAGTTCTTC. Translating it yields CASSLAPSGSSDEQFF.